This TCR beta chain is drawn from a study of identical twins. The CDR3 totals 15 residues. Looked up from germline, CDR1 is SQVTM and CDR2 is ANQGSEA. With 4 bases removed from V and 4 bases from J, the gap between germline ends came to 19 bases. TCRdb re-called the 5' RACE reads with MiXCR, one entry per CDR3 protein. This table has about 790,000 distinct CDR3 sequences, roughly 20% appearing once. Whole-study findings and limits: Invariant MAIT and iNKT cells may have partly biased zero-insertion analyses. Beta out-of-frame twin sharing showed a weaker excess.

This clonotype was seen a handful of times. Antigen: not known. These data also featured in a second study, about T cells expressing NK-cell markers. Per that study: Among CD8+ T cells from about six donors, dominant NKG2C+ clonotypes accounted for roughly 1.0-7.0%. Whether expanded NKG2C+ T cell clones were HCMV-specific remained unclear.

Sequencing was done on a sample of PBMCs. The TCR originated in a woman aged 18-35 years in good health. The genes are TRBV29-1 and TRBJ2-5, with TRBD2 as a possible D gene (5 bases). The CDR3, as DNA: TGCAGCGTTGTATCTAAGCGGCCAGTAGGAGAGACCCAGTACTTC. Translating gives CSVVSKRPVGETQYF.